What follows are 8 T cell receptor beta chains derived from one specimen sequenced in a study of regulatory T cells in long-lasting Graves disease. CDR3-region Arm-PCR and iRepertoire HTBI primers produced the TCR beta libraries. TCRdb independently ran MiXCR on the multiplex PCR reads; one entry per CDR3 protein. The table lists some 440,000 distinct CDR3 sequences, about a fifth of them singletons. Time point noted: persistent/refractory GD, antithyroid drugs over 5 years with positive TRAb. Generation of the TCR library employed RNA extracted from PBMCs. Material: peripheral blood mononuclear cells (PBMCs), obtained when the disease was refractory, from a patient treated with antithyroid drugs. The receptors stem from a female donor with Graves disease.

This clonotype was observed at least ten times. CDR3 bases: TGTGCCAGCAGCTTAGTGACGGGAGGCTCCTATAATTCACCCCTCCACTTT. Translated: CASSLVTGGSYNSPLHF. The chain joins TRBV7-8 to TRBJ1-6; D is unclear. The CDR3 is 17 residues long. From germline, CDR1 is SGHVS and CDR2 FQNEAQ. V lost 1 base and J lost 0, with 10 bases in between.

This clonotype was recorded many times. The rearrangement uses TRBV7-8 and TRBJ2-7; 7 bases align to TRBD1. V was pared by 7 bases and J by 1 base, with 10 bases of the junction left unmatched. CDR1 is SGHVS and CDR2 is FQNEAQ in the germline V gene. This CDR3 is 15 amino acids long. CDR3 region: CASTPEPGQSYEQYF. CDR3 nucleotide sequence: TGTGCCAGCACTCCCGAGCCGGGACAGTCCTACGAGCAGTACTTC.

This clonotype was found a few times. A far more abundant clone sits one base away, making this likely a read error. This rearrangement joins TRBV11-2 to TRBJ2-7, with TRBD2 as a possible D gene (5 bases). The CDR3 consists of 15 residues. V was pared by 3 bases and J by 0 bases, with 12 bases between. Per germline, CDR1 SGHAT and CDR2 FQNNGV. The CDR3 DNA follows: TGTGCCAGCAGCTTCCTGGCGGGTTTCTCCTACGAGCAGTACTTC. This encodes CASSFLAGFSYEQYF.

This clonotype has ten or more counts. This chain joins TRBV28 and TRBJ2-5; TRBD2 is a possible D gene (5 bases). Per germline, CDR1 MDHEN and CDR2 SYDVKM. The CDR3 sequence is 12 residues long. Trimming stripped 6 bases from V and 4 bases from J, with 9 bases between. CDR3 bases: TGTGCCAGCAGCGGGATCGGAGAGACCCAGTACTTC. It encodes CASSGIGETQYF.

The V and J genes are TRBV6-1 and TRBJ1-5; tentatively, D is TRBD1 (5 bases). In germline, CDR1 is MNHNS, CDR2 SASEGT. Trimming cost V 6 bases and J 1 base, with 13 bases left between them. There are 15 residues in the CDR3. CDR3 coding DNA: TGTGCCAGCAGAGCGACAGATCTAAGCAATCAGCCCCAGCATTTT. Protein: CASRATDLSNQPQHF.

In this sample, this clonotype turned up a few times. V is TRBV6-1 and J is TRBJ2-7; the match to TRBD2 covers 12 bases. The CDR3 is 17 amino acids. Germline V lookup: CDR1 MNHNS, CDR2 SASEGT. The V segment lost 7 bases and the J segment 6 bases; nucleotides outside the gene matches: 16. CDR3 amino acids: CASTIRRASGRASEQYF. CDR3 DNA sequence: TGTGCCAGCACTATTCGCCGGGCTAGCGGGAGGGCTTCCGAGCAGTACTTC.

This clonotype was counted at least ten times. The chain joins TRBV24-1 to TRBJ2-2; D remains unclear. The CDR3 is 13 amino acids. The germline V and J ends were trimmed by 3 bases and 6 bases, with 7 bases remaining between them. Germline V gene sequence: CDR1 KGHDR, CDR2 SFDVKD. CDR3 residues: CATSDEAPGELFF. CDR3 nucleotide sequence: TGTGCCACCAGTGATGAAGCTCCCGGGGAGCTGTTTTTT.

This clonotype was counted many times. This rearrangement joins TRBV28 to TRBJ1-4, with 9 bases lining up with TRBD1. CDR3 size: 17 residues. CDR1 and CDR2 (germline): MDHEN, SYDVKM. J was trimmed by 6 bases and V by 5 bases; bases with no gene match: 13. DNA of the CDR3: TGTGCCAGCAGTCCAGTCCCGGGACAGGGTTGGGATGAAAAACTGTTTTTT. Its protein product is CASSPVPGQGWDEKLFF.